A selection of T cell receptor beta chains follows, all from one sample in a study of cytomegalovirus exposure and HLA in healthy donors. The data were produced by immunoSEQ multiplex PCR, yet TCRdb's version contains in-frame clones alone and is incomplete. Here the sample spans about 120,000 clones, less than 20% being singletons. The source material was PBMCs. Receptors were obtained from a woman aged 18 to 35 in good health and CMV-seronegative. The CDR3 runs from the conserved cysteine through the conserved F or W. A D gene is named only where the DNA matches it firmly. Clone size appears in some rows only: once, few, many, or a class for an expanded clone.

clone size: -; J gene: TRBJ2-6; D gene: TRBD2; V gene: TRBV4-2; CDR3 DNA: TGTGCCAGCAGCCCCCAGACTCGGGGGGGTCACTCTGGGGCCAACGTCCTGACTTTC; CDR3 protein: CASSPQTRGGHSGANVLTF
clone size: -; J gene: TRBJ2-2; D gene: TRBD2; V gene: TRBV10-2; CDR3 DNA: TGCGCCAGCAGCACTAGCGGGGGAAACACCGGGGAGCTGTTTTTT; CDR3 protein: CASSTSGGNTGELFF
clone size: -; J gene: TRBJ2-7; D gene: TRBD2; V gene: TRBV5-1; CDR3 DNA: TGCGCCAGCAGCTTACCCCTAGCGGGAGGGCCTCTCGAGCAGTACTTC; CDR3 protein: CASSLPLAGGPLEQYF
clone size: -; J gene: TRBJ1-5; D gene: TRBD1; V gene: TRBV6-5; CDR3 DNA: TGTGCCAGCAGCCTGGTAGGGGGCGGTCAGCCCCAGCATTTT; CDR3 protein: CASSLVGGGQPQHF
clone size: -; J gene: TRBJ2-3; D gene: TRBD2; V gene: TRBV9; CDR3 DNA: TGTGCCAGCAGCGTAGGAGCAGTGGGAGGGAGGACAGATACGCAGTATTTT; CDR3 protein: CASSVGAVGGRTDTQYF
clone size: few; J gene: TRBJ1-1; D gene: TRBD1; V gene: TRBV6-1; CDR3 DNA: TGTGCCAGCAGTGAAAGGGGACAGGGTAACGCTGAAGCTTTCTTT; CDR3 protein: CASSERGQGNAEAFF
clone size: -; J gene: TRBJ2-3; D gene: -; V gene: TRBV7-3; CDR3 DNA: TGTGCCAGCAGCTTAAATGGTCGCAGGGGCACAGATACGCAGTATTTT; CDR3 protein: CASSLNGRRGTDTQYF
clone size: -; J gene: TRBJ1-2; D gene: -; V gene: TRBV11-2; CDR3 DNA: TGTGCCAGCAGCGGACGACAGGTCTATGGCTACACCTTC; CDR3 protein: CASSGRQVYGYTF
clone size: few; J gene: TRBJ2-4; D gene: -; V gene: TRBV29-1; CDR3 DNA: TGCAGCGCAGTAACAGGGACGGCCAAAAACATTCAGTACTTC; CDR3 protein: CSAVTGTAKNIQYF
clone size: -; J gene: TRBJ2-5; D gene: -; V gene: TRBV7-2; CDR3 DNA: TGTGCCAGCAGCCTCCGGAGGTACCAAGAGACCCAGTACTTC; CDR3 protein: CASSLRRYQETQYF
clone size: few; J gene: TRBJ2-3; D gene: TRBD1; V gene: TRBV9; CDR3 DNA: TGTGCCAGCAGCCCAAAGACAGGGGTGGCAGATACGCAGTATTTT; CDR3 protein: CASSPKTGVADTQYF
clone size: few; J gene: TRBJ1-2; D gene: TRBD1; V gene: TRBV5-6; CDR3 DNA: TGTGCCAGCAGCTTGGCCCACCAGGGGGACTATGGCTACACCTTC; CDR3 protein: CASSLAHQGDYGYTF
clone size: -; J gene: TRBJ2-7; D gene: TRBD2; V gene: TRBV19; CDR3 DNA: TGTGCCAGTAGTCCGACTAGCGCCTACGAGCAGTACTTC; CDR3 protein: CASSPTSAYEQYF
clone size: -; J gene: TRBJ2-3; D gene: -; V gene: TRBV9; CDR3 DNA: TGTGCCAGCACGAGGACAGCTTCCACAGATACGCAGTATTTT; CDR3 protein: CASTRTASTDTQYF
clone size: many; J gene: TRBJ2-7; D gene: -; V gene: TRBV6-1; CDR3 DNA: TGTGCCAGCAGGGGAGGCGAAGCCAACGAGCAGTACTTC; CDR3 protein: CASRGGEANEQYF
clone size: -; J gene: TRBJ2-7; D gene: -; V gene: TRBV7-6; CDR3 DNA: TGTGCCAGCAGCTTAGCGCCTAGCGACACTGAGCAGTACTTC; CDR3 protein: CASSLAPSDTEQYF
clone size: -; J gene: TRBJ1-6; D gene: -; V gene: TRBV7-6; CDR3 DNA: TGTGCCAGCAGCTTAGCGTCGGGGAGGAATAATTCACCCCTCCACTTT; CDR3 protein: CASSLASGRNNSPLHF
clone size: few; J gene: TRBJ1-1; D gene: TRBD1; V gene: TRBV10-3; CDR3 DNA: TGTGCCATCGGGGACAGGGGTACGGAAGCTTTCTTT; CDR3 protein: CAIGDRGTEAFF
clone size: -; J gene: TRBJ2-3; D gene: -; V gene: TRBV5-1; CDR3 DNA: TGCGCCAGCAGCTTGGAGGTTGGCAGGGGCAGAGATACGCAGTATTTT; CDR3 protein: CASSLEVGRGRDTQYF
clone size: few; J gene: TRBJ1-5; D gene: -; V gene: TRBV7-9; CDR3 DNA: TGTGCCAGCAGCTTATGGGGGGGAGTTGGCAATCAGCCCCAGCATTTT; CDR3 protein: CASSLWGGVGNQPQHF
clone size: few; J gene: TRBJ1-1; D gene: -; V gene: TRBV19; CDR3 DNA: TGTGCCAGTACCCCTCGGCGCAGGGACACTGAAGCTTTCTTT; CDR3 protein: CASTPRRRDTEAFF
clone size: few; J gene: TRBJ2-7; D gene: -; V gene: TRBV7-9; CDR3 DNA: TGTGCCAGCAGCCCAAGCTTCGGCTACGAGCAGTACTTC; CDR3 protein: CASSPSFGYEQYF
clone size: few; J gene: TRBJ2-1; D gene: -; V gene: TRBV4-3; CDR3 DNA: TGCGCCAGCAGCCAAGAATTCGGGGAACTAGTCTACAATGAGCAGTTCTTC; CDR3 protein: CASSQEFGELVYNEQFF
clone size: -; J gene: TRBJ1-2; D gene: -; V gene: TRBV6-6; CDR3 DNA: TGTGCCAGCAGTCCCGGATTCTCTGGGCCTGGCTATGGCTACACCTTC; CDR3 protein: CASSPGFSGPGYGYTF
clone size: few; J gene: TRBJ2-5; D gene: TRBD1; V gene: TRBV30; CDR3 DNA: TGTGCCTGGATTCCGGGACAGGGGGCTGGAGAGACCCAGTACTTC; CDR3 protein: CAWIPGQGAGETQYF
clone size: -; J gene: TRBJ1-6; D gene: -; V gene: TRBV15; CDR3 DNA: TGTGCCTCCTCCCCCAGCTCCTATAATTCACCCCTCCACTTT; CDR3 protein: CASSPSSYNSPLHF
clone size: few; J gene: TRBJ1-1; D gene: TRBD1; V gene: TRBV6-5; CDR3 DNA: TGTGCCAGCAGCCGGGACAGGGGGCAAGCTTTCTTT; CDR3 protein: CASSRDRGQAFF
clone size: few; J gene: TRBJ2-4; D gene: -; V gene: TRBV19; CDR3 DNA: TGTGCCAGTAGCTTACAGGGATCGGACATTCAGTACTTC; CDR3 protein: CASSLQGSDIQYF
clone size: once; J gene: TRBJ1-2; D gene: TRBD1; V gene: TRBV5-5; CDR3 DNA: TGTGCCAGCAGCTTGGCCGAAGGGGGCGCGTACTATGGCTACACCTTC; CDR3 protein: CASSLAEGGAYYGYTF
clone size: few; J gene: TRBJ1-2; D gene: -; V gene: TRBV19; CDR3 DNA: TGTGCCAGTAGTCAGACAAGCTACACCTTC; CDR3 protein: CASSQTSYTF
clone size: -; J gene: TRBJ1-4; D gene: -; V gene: TRBV4-1; CDR3 DNA: TGCGCCAGCAGCAGGGGACTTCTTAATGAAAAACTGTTTTTT; CDR3 protein: CASSRGLLNEKLFF
clone size: few; J gene: TRBJ2-2; D gene: TRBD2; V gene: TRBV19; CDR3 DNA: TGTGCCAGTAGTATGTGGCGGGAGCTCGGGGAGCTGTTTTTT; CDR3 protein: CASSMWRELGELFF
clone size: -; J gene: TRBJ2-5; D gene: TRBD1; V gene: TRBV19; CDR3 DNA: TGTGCCAGTAGTATGACAGGGGGCGAAGGAGAGACCCAGTACTTC; CDR3 protein: CASSMTGGEGETQYF
clone size: -; J gene: TRBJ2-2; D gene: -; V gene: TRBV7-2; CDR3 DNA: TGTGCCAGCAGCTTAGGCCGGGTGAGACTTCGCACCGGGGAGCTGTTTTTT; CDR3 protein: CASSLGRVRLRTGELFF
clone size: -; J gene: TRBJ1-5; D gene: -; V gene: TRBV4-1; CDR3 DNA: TGCGCCAGCAGCCACCCTACTAGGCATAGGGATCAGCCCCAGCATTTT; CDR3 protein: CASSHPTRHRDQPQHF
clone size: few; J gene: TRBJ2-2; D gene: -; V gene: TRBV9; CDR3 DNA: TGTGCCAGCAGCGTACGGGATTTGAGGAACACCGGGGAGCTGTTTTTT; CDR3 protein: CASSVRDLRNTGELFF
clone size: few; J gene: TRBJ2-3; D gene: -; V gene: TRBV5-1; CDR3 DNA: TGCGCCAGCAGCTTGAACGGGGGAACAGATACGCAGTATTTT; CDR3 protein: CASSLNGGTDTQYF
clone size: few; J gene: TRBJ1-2; D gene: -; V gene: TRBV19; CDR3 DNA: TGTGCCAGTACTCGTCGCGGAGACTCTAACTATGGCTACACCTTC; CDR3 protein: CASTRRGDSNYGYTF
clone size: few; J gene: TRBJ2-7; D gene: TRBD1; V gene: TRBV6-1; CDR3 DNA: TGTGCCTCCCGAATCGGGACAGGGTCATCCTACGAGCAGTACTTC; CDR3 protein: CASRIGTGSSYEQYF
clone size: -; J gene: TRBJ2-1; D gene: TRBD2; V gene: TRBV10-3; CDR3 DNA: TGTGCCACCGGACTAGCGGACAATGAGCAGTTCTTC; CDR3 protein: CATGLADNEQFF
clone size: few; J gene: TRBJ2-5; D gene: TRBD2; V gene: TRBV19; CDR3 DNA: TGTGCCAGTAGTCTAGCGGGAGAGACCCAGTACTTC; CDR3 protein: CASSLAGETQYF